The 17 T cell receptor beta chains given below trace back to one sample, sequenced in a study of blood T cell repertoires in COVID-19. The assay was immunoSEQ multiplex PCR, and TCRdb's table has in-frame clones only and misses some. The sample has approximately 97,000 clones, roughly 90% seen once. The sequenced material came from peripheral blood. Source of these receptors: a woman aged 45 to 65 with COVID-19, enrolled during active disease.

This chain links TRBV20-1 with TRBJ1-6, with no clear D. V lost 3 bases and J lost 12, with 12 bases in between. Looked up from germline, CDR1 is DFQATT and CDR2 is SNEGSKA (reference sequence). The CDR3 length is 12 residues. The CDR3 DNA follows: TGCAGTGCTAGTCCCCGGAGAGAACCCCTCCACTTT. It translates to CSASPRREPLHF.

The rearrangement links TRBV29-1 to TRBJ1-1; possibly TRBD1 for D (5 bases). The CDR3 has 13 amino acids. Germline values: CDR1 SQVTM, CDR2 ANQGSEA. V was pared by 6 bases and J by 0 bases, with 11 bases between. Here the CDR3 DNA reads TGCAGCGTAGTTGGACAAATGAACACTGAAGCTTTCTTT. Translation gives CSVVGQMNTEAFF.

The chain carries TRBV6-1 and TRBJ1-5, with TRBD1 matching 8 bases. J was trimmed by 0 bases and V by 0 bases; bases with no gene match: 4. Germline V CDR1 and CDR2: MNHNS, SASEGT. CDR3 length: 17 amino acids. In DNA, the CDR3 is TGTGCCAGCAGTGAAGCGTGGACAGGGATTAGCAATCAGCCCCAGCATTTT. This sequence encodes CASSEAWTGISNQPQHF.

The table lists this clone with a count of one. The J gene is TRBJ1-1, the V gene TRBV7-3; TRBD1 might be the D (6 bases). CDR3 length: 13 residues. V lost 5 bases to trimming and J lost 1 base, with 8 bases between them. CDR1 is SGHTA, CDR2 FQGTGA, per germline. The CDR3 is CASSRGQNTEAFF. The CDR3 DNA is TGTGCCAGCAGCCGGGGACAGAACACTGAAGCTTTCTTT.

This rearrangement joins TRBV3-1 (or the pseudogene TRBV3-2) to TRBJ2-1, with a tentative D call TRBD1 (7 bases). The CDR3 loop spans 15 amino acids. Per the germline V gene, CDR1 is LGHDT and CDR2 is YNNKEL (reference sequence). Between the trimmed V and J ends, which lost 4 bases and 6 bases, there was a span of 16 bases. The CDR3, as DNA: TGTGCCAGCAGCCCCGAGGAGGGGGCTCTCAATGAGCAGTTCTTC. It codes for CASSPEEGALNEQFF.

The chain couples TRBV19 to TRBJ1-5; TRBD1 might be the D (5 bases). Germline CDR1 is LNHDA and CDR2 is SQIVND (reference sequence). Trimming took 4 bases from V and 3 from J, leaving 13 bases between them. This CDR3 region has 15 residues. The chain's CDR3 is CASSRGTIDNQPQHF. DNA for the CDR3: TGTGCCAGTAGTAGAGGGACTATTGACAATCAGCCCCAGCATTTT.

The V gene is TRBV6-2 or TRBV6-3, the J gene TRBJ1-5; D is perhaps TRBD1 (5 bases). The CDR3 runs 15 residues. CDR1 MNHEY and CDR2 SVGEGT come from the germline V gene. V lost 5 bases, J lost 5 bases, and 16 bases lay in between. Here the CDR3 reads CASSKPSGSDQPQHF. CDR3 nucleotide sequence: TGTGCCAGCAGTAAACCGTCAGGGTCCGATCAGCCCCAGCATTTT.

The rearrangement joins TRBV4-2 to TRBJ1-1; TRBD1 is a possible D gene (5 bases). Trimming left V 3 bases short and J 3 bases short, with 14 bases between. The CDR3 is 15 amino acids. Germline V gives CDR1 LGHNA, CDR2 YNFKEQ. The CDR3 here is CASSQGYRPDTEAFF. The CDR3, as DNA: TGTGCCAGCAGCCAGGGGTACAGGCCTGACACTGAAGCTTTCTTT.

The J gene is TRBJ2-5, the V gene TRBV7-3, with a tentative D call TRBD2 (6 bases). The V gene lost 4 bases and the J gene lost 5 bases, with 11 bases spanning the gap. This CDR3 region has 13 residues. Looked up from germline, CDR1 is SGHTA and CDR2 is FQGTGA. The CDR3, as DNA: TGTGCCAGCAGCTCGGGACTGCGGGAGACCCAGTACTTC. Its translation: CASSSGLRETQYF. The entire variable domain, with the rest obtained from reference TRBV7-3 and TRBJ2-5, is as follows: GAGVSQTPSNKVTEKGKYVELRCDPISGHTALYWYRQSLGQGPEFLIYFQGTGAADDSGLPNDRFFAVRPEGSVSTLKIQRTERGDSAVYLCASSSGLRETQYFGPGTRLLVL.

Here the CDR3 reads CSGEDTEAFF. The CDR3 nucleotides read TGCAGCGGGGAGGACACTGAAGCTTTCTTT. This chain uses TRBV29-1 with TRBJ1-1; D gene unclear. CDR3 length equals 10 residues. The germline CDR1 and CDR2 sequences are SQVTM and ANQGSEA. The V gene lost 7 bases and the J gene lost 3 bases, with 6 bases spanning the gap. The variable domain in full, with the rest retrieved from reference TRBV29-1 and TRBJ1-1, is SAVISQKPSRDICQRGTSLTIQCQVDSQVTMMFWYRQQPGQSLTLIATANQGSEATYESGFVIDKFPISRPNLTFSTLTVSNMSPEDSSIYLCSGEDTEAFFGQGTRLTVV.

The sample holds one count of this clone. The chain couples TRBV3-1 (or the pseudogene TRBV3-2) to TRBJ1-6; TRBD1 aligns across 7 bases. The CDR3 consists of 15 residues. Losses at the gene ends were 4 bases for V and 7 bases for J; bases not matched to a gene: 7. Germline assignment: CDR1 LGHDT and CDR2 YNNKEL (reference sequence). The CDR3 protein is CASSPTPTGNSPLHF. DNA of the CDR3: TGTGCCAGCAGCCCCACACCGACAGGGAATTCACCCCTCCACTTT.

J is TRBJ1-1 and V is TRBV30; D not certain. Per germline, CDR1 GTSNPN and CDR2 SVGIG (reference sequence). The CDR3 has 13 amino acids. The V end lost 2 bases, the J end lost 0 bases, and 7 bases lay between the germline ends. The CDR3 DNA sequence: TGTGCCTGGAGTCAGTCACTGAACACTGAAGCTTTCTTT. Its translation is CAWSQSLNTEAFF.

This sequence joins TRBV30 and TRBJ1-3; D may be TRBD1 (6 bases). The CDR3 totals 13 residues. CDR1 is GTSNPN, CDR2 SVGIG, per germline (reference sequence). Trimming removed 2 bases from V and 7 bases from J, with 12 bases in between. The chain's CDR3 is CAWSSGQWNTIYF. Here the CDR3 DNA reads TGTGCCTGGAGTAGCGGACAGTGGAACACCATATATTTT. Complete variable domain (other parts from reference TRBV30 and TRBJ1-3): SQTIHQWPATLVQPVGSPLSLECTVEGTSNPNLYWYRQAAGRGLQLLFYSVGIGQISSEVPQNLSASRPQDRQFILSSKKLLLSDSGFYLCAWSSGQWNTIYFGEGSWLTVV.

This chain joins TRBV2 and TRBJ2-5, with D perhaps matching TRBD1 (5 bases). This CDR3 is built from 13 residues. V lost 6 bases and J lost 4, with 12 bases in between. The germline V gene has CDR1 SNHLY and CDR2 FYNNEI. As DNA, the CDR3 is TGTGCCAGCAGGAGCAGGGTAGGAGAGACCCAGTACTTC. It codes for CASRSRVGETQYF.

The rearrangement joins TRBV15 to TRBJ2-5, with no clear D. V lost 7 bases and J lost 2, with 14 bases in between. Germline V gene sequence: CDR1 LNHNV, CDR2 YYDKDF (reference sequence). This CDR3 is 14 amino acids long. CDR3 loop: CATNEATSQETQYF. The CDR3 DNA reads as TGTGCCACCAACGAGGCGACCTCGCAAGAGACCCAGTACTTC.

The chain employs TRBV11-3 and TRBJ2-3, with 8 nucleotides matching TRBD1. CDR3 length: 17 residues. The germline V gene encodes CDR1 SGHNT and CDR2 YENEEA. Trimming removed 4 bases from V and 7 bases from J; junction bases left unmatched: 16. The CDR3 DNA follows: TGTGCCAGCAGCTCCTACACCCTGACAGGGGTGGAAAATACGCAGTATTTT. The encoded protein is CASSSYTLTGVENTQYF.

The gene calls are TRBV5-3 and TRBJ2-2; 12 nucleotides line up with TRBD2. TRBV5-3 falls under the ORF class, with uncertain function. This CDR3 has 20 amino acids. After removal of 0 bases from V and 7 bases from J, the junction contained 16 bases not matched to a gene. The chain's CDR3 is CARSLALTSGGPSYSGELFF. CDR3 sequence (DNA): TGTGCCAGAAGCTTGGCTCTTACTAGCGGGGGGCCTTCTTATAGCGGGGAGCTGTTTTTT.